This TCR beta chain was sequenced in a study of CD8+ T cells in alopecia areata. General observations from the study: It was observed that many expanded lesional clones persisted in scalp and blood during tofacitinib.

The treatment is: oral pan-JAK inhibitor, 5-10 mg twice daily. The authors extracted RNA and reverse transcribed it into cDNA as the sequencing template. Data came from immunoSEQ multiplex PCR; TCRdb stores just in-frame clones and leaves some out. Of about 200,000 clones listed, under 80% are singletons. Trimming removed 0 bases at V and 6 bases at J, with 9 bases between. Per germline, CDR1 GTSNPN and CDR2 SVGIG (reference sequence). This CDR3 has 13 residues. With regard to this clone: Its antigen is unidentified.

The receptor was isolated from a human donor with alopecia areata. The sample in question was CD4+ T cells sorted from blood, obtained between weeks 49 and 50, from a patient treated with tofacitinib. V gene TRBV30 combines with J gene TRBJ1-5, with a weak D call TRBD1 (5 bases). The CDR3 protein is CAWSVGVSQPQHF. The CDR3 nucleotides are TGTGCCTGGAGTGTAGGGGTCTCTCAGCCCCAGCATTTT.